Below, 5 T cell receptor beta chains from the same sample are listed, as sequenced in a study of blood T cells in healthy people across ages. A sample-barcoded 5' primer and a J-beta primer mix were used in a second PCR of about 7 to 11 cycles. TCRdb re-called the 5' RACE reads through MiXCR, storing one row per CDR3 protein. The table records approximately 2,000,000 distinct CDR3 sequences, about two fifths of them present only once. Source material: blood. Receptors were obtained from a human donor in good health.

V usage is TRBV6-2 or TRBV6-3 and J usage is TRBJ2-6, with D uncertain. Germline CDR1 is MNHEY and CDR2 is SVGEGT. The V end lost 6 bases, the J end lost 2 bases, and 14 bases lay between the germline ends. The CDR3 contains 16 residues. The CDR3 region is CASRARANPGANVLTF. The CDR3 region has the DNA TGTGCCAGCAGGGCCCGGGCTAACCCTGGGGCCAACGTCCTGACTTTC.

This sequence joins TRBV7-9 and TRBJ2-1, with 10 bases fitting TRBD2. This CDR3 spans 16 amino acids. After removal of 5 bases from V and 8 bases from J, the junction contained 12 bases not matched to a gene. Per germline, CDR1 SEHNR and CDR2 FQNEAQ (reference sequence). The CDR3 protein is CASSPQSGGVVDEQFF. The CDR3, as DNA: TGTGCCAGCAGCCCCCAAAGCGGGGGGGTGGTCGATGAGCAGTTCTTC.

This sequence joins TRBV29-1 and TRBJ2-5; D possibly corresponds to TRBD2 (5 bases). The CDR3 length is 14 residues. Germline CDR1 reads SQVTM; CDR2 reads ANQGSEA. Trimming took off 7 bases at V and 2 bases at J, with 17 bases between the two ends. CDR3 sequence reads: CSAEPSLSQETQYF. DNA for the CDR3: TGCAGCGCAGAGCCTAGCCTGTCTCAAGAGACCCAGTACTTC.

In DNA form, the CDR3 reads TGCGCCAGCAGCCCGAGAGGGTACCAAGAGACCCAGTTCTTC. As protein: CASSPRGYQETQFF. The chain links TRBV4-1 to TRBJ2-1; TRBD2 might be the D (5 bases). The germline V gene has CDR1 MGHRA and CDR2 YSYEKL. This CDR3 has 14 amino acids. V was clipped by 4 bases and J by 13 bases, with 20 bases between them.

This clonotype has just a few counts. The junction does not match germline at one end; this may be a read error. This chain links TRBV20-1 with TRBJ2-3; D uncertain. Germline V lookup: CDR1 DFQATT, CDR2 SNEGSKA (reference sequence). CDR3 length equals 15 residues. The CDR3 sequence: CSAGENPLGSDTQYF. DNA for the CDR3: TGCAGTGCTGGAGAGAACCCCCTAGGGTCAGATACGCAGTATTTT.